This TCR beta chain was captured by sequencing in a study of technical replicates of blood from a handful of donors. Only one count was recorded for this clone. Clones were sequenced by immunoSEQ multiplex PCR, and TCRdb holds only the in-frame ones, with some missing. The top ten hold 0.41% of the sample, which has about 70,000 clones, roughly 92% seen once. V dropped 8 bases and J dropped 5; count of bases not matched to a gene: 10. This CDR3 has 14 residues. Germline V lookup: CDR1 MNHEY, CDR2 SMNVEV (reference sequence). The sequence was obtained from a human donor in good health. The V and J genes are TRBV27 and TRBJ1-1; 8 bases fit TRBD1. Sequenced: T cells isolated from PBMCs. The CDR3 DNA is TGTGCCAGCGGATTACAGGGGGAGTTAACTGAAGCTTTCTTT. As protein: CASGLQGELTEAFF.